Below are 8 T cell receptor beta chains sequenced from a single sample in a study of shared clonotypes between healthy human individuals. Sequenced by immunoSEQ multiplex PCR; TCRdb stores in-frame clones only, minus some. This table holds a few million clones, approximately 92% found once. Sequencing used naive CD4+ T cells sorted from blood. Subset given: CD45RA+ positively selected. The source is a man aged 18 to 30 in good health.

The count of this clone is one. The chain carries TRBV9 and TRBJ2-6, with D unclear. Germline V CDR1 and CDR2: SGDLS, YYNGEE. With 0 bases removed from V and 2 bases from J, the gap between germline ends came to 9 bases. The CDR3 covers 16 residues. The DNA of the CDR3 is TGTGCCAGCAGCGTAGTTCCAGCTGCTGGGGCCAACGTCCTGACTTTC. Amino acid sequence: CASSVVPAAGANVLTF.

The CDR3 sequence: CASSVNSETQYF. The CDR3 coding sequence is TGTGCCAGCAGCGTAAATTCAGAGACCCAGTACTTC. The chain carries TRBV9 and TRBJ2-5; no clear D gene. This CDR3 comprises 12 residues. In germline, CDR1 is SGDLS, CDR2 YYNGEE. The V end lost 1 base, the J end lost 4 bases, and 5 bases lay between the germline ends.

The V and J genes are TRBV6-4 and TRBJ1-6; D possibly corresponds to TRBD1 (5 bases). The germline V and J ends were trimmed by 2 bases and 2 bases, with 7 bases remaining between them. This CDR3 contains 15 residues. The germline CDR1 and CDR2 sequences are MRHNA and SNTAGT. The CDR3 nucleotides read TGTGCCAGCAGTGACGGGACGACCTATAATTCACCCCTCCACTTT. Amino acids: CASSDGTTYNSPLHF.

This sequence joins TRBV5-6 and TRBJ2-3; 12 bases align to TRBD2. CDR1 is SGHDT, CDR2 YYEEEE, per germline. Trimming at V came to 4 bases and at J to 0 bases, leaving 9 bases not matched to a gene. The CDR3 is 18 residues long. The CDR3 bases are TGTGCCAGCAGCCCTTCGACTAGCGGGAGAGGGAGCACAGATACGCAGTATTTT. It specifies CASSPSTSGRGSTDTQYF.

This clone was seen a single time. This chain joins TRBV18 and TRBJ2-1; D is perhaps TRBD2 (5 bases). The CDR3 runs 14 residues. The ends were cut back, 3 bases at V and 10 bases at J, with 16 bases in the middle. CDR1 and CDR2 (germline): KGHSH, LQKENI. CDR3 DNA: TGTGCCAGCTCACCCATCCCCGTAGCGCAGGAGCAGTTCTTC. The encoded protein is CASSPIPVAQEQFF.

DNA for the CDR3: TGTGCCTGGAGCCGCCGAGGTACGCAGTATTTT. It translates to CAWSRRGTQYF. The rearrangement uses TRBV30 and TRBJ2-3; D remains unclear. The CDR3 extends over 11 amino acids. The V and J ends lost 3 bases and 8 bases respectively, with 9 bases between them. The V gene's germline CDR1 is GTSNPN and CDR2 SVGIG (reference sequence).

This clone was counted only a few times. The chain has TRBV2 and TRBJ1-6, with D possibly being TRBD1 (5 bases). This CDR3 contains 14 residues. Trimming took 6 bases from V and 6 from J, leaving 12 bases between them. Germline V gives CDR1 SNHLY, CDR2 FYNNEI. The CDR3 DNA is TGTGCCAGCAGCGGGGACGGCCCTAATTCACCCCTCCACTTT. It yields the protein CASSGDGPNSPLHF.

The chain couples TRBV19 to TRBJ1-3; no definite D call. Trimming stripped 9 bases from V and 0 bases from J, with 12 bases between. The CDR3 loop spans 14 amino acids. From germline, CDR1 is LNHDA and CDR2 SQIVND (reference sequence). CDR3 nucleotides: TGTGCCAGCATGACGGCGAGCTCTGGAAACACCATATATTTT. This sequence encodes CASMTASSGNTIYF.